The rows below give T cell receptor beta chains drawn from one sample of a study of T cell changes during pregnancy in multiple sclerosis. The table came from immunoSEQ multiplex PCR; TCRdb's copy has only in-frame clones and leaves some out. The sample lists around 77,000 clones, roughly nine tenths seen once, with under 0.9% in the top ten. The sample was peripheral blood, taken in the third trimester of pregnancy. Receptor source: a female donor in good health, enrolled as a control in a pregnancy study. Both conserved end residues are part of each CDR3. A D gene is named only where the DNA matches it firmly. Expanded clones are given a class, and other clones once, few, many or no size at all.

CDR3 DNA: TGTGCCAGTAGTGCCCGGGACAGATTCTATGGCTACACCTTC; CDR3 protein: CASSARDRFYGYTF; clone size: .; V gene: TRBV19; J gene: TRBJ1-2; D gene: TRBD1
CDR3 DNA: TGTGCCACCAGCAGAGACCGGGGACTAGCGGGTTTGCACTTC; CDR3 protein: CATSRDRGLAGLHF; clone size: .; V gene: TRBV15; J gene: TRBJ2-7; D gene: TRBD2
CDR3 DNA: TGTGCCAGCTCACCACCCTACAGGGACGACCACAATGAGCAGTTCTTC; CDR3 protein: CASSPPYRDDHNEQFF; clone size: .; V gene: TRBV18; J gene: TRBJ2-1; D gene: .
CDR3 DNA: TGCGCCAGCAGCGGACTAGCCTACGAGCAGTACTTC; CDR3 protein: CASSGLAYEQYF; clone size: .; V gene: TRBV4-1; J gene: TRBJ2-7; D gene: TRBD2
CDR3 DNA: TGCGCCAGCAGCCAAAACATCGGTACAGGCCTCCCCTCTGGAAACACCATATATTTT; CDR3 protein: CASSQNIGTGLPSGNTIYF; clone size: .; V gene: TRBV4-1; J gene: TRBJ1-3; D gene: .
CDR3 DNA: TGTGCCATCAGCTCACAGGGGAACACTGAAGCTTTCTTT; CDR3 protein: CAISSQGNTEAFF; clone size: .; V gene: TRBV10-3; J gene: TRBJ1-1; D gene: .
CDR3 DNA: TGTGCCAGCTCACCACCAGGTCACGGAGGGCGCACTGAAGCTTTCTTT; CDR3 protein: CASSPPGHGGRTEAFF; clone size: .; V gene: TRBV18; J gene: TRBJ1-1; D gene: .
CDR3 DNA: TGTGCCAGTAGTATGATGGGGACAGGGGGCCTCGAAGCTTTCTTT; CDR3 protein: CASSMMGTGGLEAFF; clone size: once; V gene: TRBV19; J gene: TRBJ1-1; D gene: TRBD1
CDR3 DNA: TGCGCCAGCAGCCAAGATCCAAGGCGGCCTGCTGGCTACACCTTC; CDR3 protein: CASSQDPRRPAGYTF; clone size: .; V gene: TRBV4-1; J gene: TRBJ1-2; D gene: .
CDR3 DNA: TGTGCCAGCAGCGTGACTAGCTCAGCAGATACGCAGTATTTT; CDR3 protein: CASSVTSSADTQYF; clone size: .; V gene: TRBV7-2; J gene: TRBJ2-3; D gene: TRBD2
CDR3 DNA: TGTGCCAGCAGAGCTACCCTTAACTATGGCTACACCTTC; CDR3 protein: CASRATLNYGYTF; clone size: .; V gene: TRBV2; J gene: TRBJ1-2; D gene: .
CDR3 DNA: TGCAGCCCTACAGAGAACACTGAAGCTTTCTTT; CDR3 protein: CSPTENTEAFF; clone size: once; V gene: TRBV29-1; J gene: TRBJ1-1; D gene: .
CDR3 DNA: TGTGCCAGCAGCGCCAAGAACGGGGCCAAAAACATTCAGTACTTC; CDR3 protein: CASSAKNGAKNIQYF; clone size: .; V gene: TRBV5-4; J gene: TRBJ2-4; D gene: .
CDR3 DNA: TGTGCCATCAGTGAGGGGACTAGCGGGGGGGCAGATACGCAGTATTTT; CDR3 protein: CAISEGTSGGADTQYF; clone size: .; V gene: TRBV10-3; J gene: TRBJ2-3; D gene: TRBD2
CDR3 DNA: TGTGCCAGCAGCTTAGACAGGGATTCTACTGGCTACACCTTC; CDR3 protein: CASSLDRDSTGYTF; clone size: .; V gene: TRBV7-8; J gene: TRBJ1-2; D gene: .
CDR3 DNA: TGCGCCAGCAGCTTGAATCGGGGGATGAACACTGAAGCTTTCTTT; CDR3 protein: CASSLNRGMNTEAFF; clone size: .; V gene: TRBV5-1; J gene: TRBJ1-1; D gene: .
CDR3 DNA: TGCAGCGCCTGGGACAGGGGATCCGGAAACACCATATATTTT; CDR3 protein: CSAWDRGSGNTIYF; clone size: .; V gene: TRBV29-1; J gene: TRBJ1-3; D gene: TRBD1
CDR3 DNA: TGTGCCAGCAGACTCCTACAGGGGGCGGCGAACACTGAAGCTTTCTTT; CDR3 protein: CASRLLQGAANTEAFF; clone size: .; V gene: TRBV2; J gene: TRBJ1-1; D gene: TRBD1
CDR3 DNA: TGTGCCAGCAGCTCCAGGGCTCACGAGACCCAGTACTTC; CDR3 protein: CASSSRAHETQYF; clone size: .; V gene: TRBV7-9; J gene: TRBJ2-5; D gene: .
CDR3 DNA: TGTGCCAGCAGTTTTGCAGGGCGAACTGAAGCTTTCTTT; CDR3 protein: CASSFAGRTEAFF; clone size: .; V gene: TRBV6-6; J gene: TRBJ1-1; D gene: .
CDR3 DNA: TGTGCCATCCACCGAGGGGGAGACACTGAAGCTTTCTTT; CDR3 protein: CAIHRGGDTEAFF; clone size: .; V gene: TRBV10-3; J gene: TRBJ1-1; D gene: .
CDR3 DNA: TGTGCCACCAGCCCCCGATCCACAGGGGACAAGCGCACTGAAGCTTTCTTT; CDR3 protein: CATSPRSTGDKRTEAFF; clone size: once; V gene: TRBV15; J gene: TRBJ1-1; D gene: TRBD1
CDR3 DNA: TGCGCCAGCAGCTTGGCACGCAGGGGTCACACTGAAGCTTTCTTT; CDR3 protein: CASSLARRGHTEAFF; clone size: once; V gene: TRBV5-1; J gene: TRBJ1-1; D gene: .
CDR3 DNA: TGTGCCAGCAGCTCCCTGGACAGGGCAGGAGTGGGCTATGGCTACACCTTC; CDR3 protein: CASSSLDRAGVGYGYTF; clone size: .; V gene: TRBV14; J gene: TRBJ1-2; D gene: TRBD1
CDR3 DNA: TGTGCCAGCAGCCCGAGCACCAACACCGGGGAGCTGTTTTTT; CDR3 protein: CASSPSTNTGELFF; clone size: .; V gene: TRBV11-3; J gene: TRBJ2-2; D gene: .
CDR3 DNA: TGTGCCAGCAGCCTCTTGATGGGACAGGGCAATCAGCCCCAGCATTTT; CDR3 protein: CASSLLMGQGNQPQHF; clone size: .; V gene: TRBV2; J gene: TRBJ1-5; D gene: TRBD1
CDR3 DNA: TGTGCCAGCAGCTTAGATCCGGGATCCGGCTACGAGCAGTACTTC; CDR3 protein: CASSLDPGSGYEQYF; clone size: .; V gene: TRBV7-2; J gene: TRBJ2-7; D gene: .
CDR3 DNA: TGTGCCAGCAGCCTCCGGACAGGCATTAACTATGGCTACACCTTC; CDR3 protein: CASSLRTGINYGYTF; clone size: .; V gene: TRBV9; J gene: TRBJ1-2; D gene: TRBD1
CDR3 DNA: TGTGCCAGTAGTATCAGACAGGGCTCCCACGAGCAGTACTTC; CDR3 protein: CASSIRQGSHEQYF; clone size: .; V gene: TRBV19; J gene: TRBJ2-7; D gene: TRBD1
CDR3 DNA: TGTGCCTGGAGGACAGGGTATGTAGGCGAGCAGTACTTC; CDR3 protein: CAWRTGYVGEQYF; clone size: .; V gene: TRBV30; J gene: TRBJ2-7; D gene: TRBD1
CDR3 DNA: TGTGCCAGTAGGCGCACGGGCGGGAGCGTTGAGCAGTTCTTC; CDR3 protein: CASRRTGGSVEQFF; clone size: .; V gene: TRBV19; J gene: TRBJ2-1; D gene: TRBD2
CDR3 DNA: TGTGCCACCCCCGGACAGGGTAGTTGGAGCACTGAAGCTTTCTTT; CDR3 protein: CATPGQGSWSTEAFF; clone size: .; V gene: TRBV6-1; J gene: TRBJ1-1; D gene: TRBD1
CDR3 DNA: TGTGCCAGCAGCCGAGGGGGCGCCTACGAGCAGTACTTC; CDR3 protein: CASSRGGAYEQYF; clone size: .; V gene: TRBV28; J gene: TRBJ2-7; D gene: TRBD1
CDR3 DNA: TGTGCCAGCAGCTTGGATCAAACAGGGGGCGCGCTTGGGGGCTACACCTTC; CDR3 protein: CASSLDQTGGALGGYTF; clone size: .; V gene: TRBV5-4; J gene: TRBJ1-2; D gene: TRBD1
CDR3 DNA: TGTGCCAGCAGTGACGGACAGCGTAGGGCAGATACGCAGTATTTT; CDR3 protein: CASSDGQRRADTQYF; clone size: .; V gene: TRBV2; J gene: TRBJ2-3; D gene: .
CDR3 DNA: TGTGCCAGCAGACCGGGACAGGGAGCCTACGAGCAGTACTTC; CDR3 protein: CASRPGQGAYEQYF; clone size: .; V gene: TRBV6-1; J gene: TRBJ2-7; D gene: TRBD1
CDR3 DNA: TGTGCCAGCAGCCCCCGGGGACTAGCGGGAGTGGGGATCTACAATGAGCAGTTCTTC; CDR3 protein: CASSPRGLAGVGIYNEQFF; clone size: .; V gene: TRBV11-2; J gene: TRBJ2-1; D gene: TRBD2
CDR3 DNA: TGTGCCAGCAGTTACGACCAGGGGGTTGAAGCTTTCTTT; CDR3 protein: CASSYDQGVEAFF; clone size: .; V gene: TRBV6-5; J gene: TRBJ1-1; D gene: TRBD1
CDR3 DNA: TGTGCCAGCAGCACAGGGCCCAACACTGAAGCTTTCTTT; CDR3 protein: CASSTGPNTEAFF; clone size: .; V gene: TRBV2; J gene: TRBJ1-1; D gene: .
CDR3 DNA: TGTGCCAGCAGCTTCGGACTTGGAGATACGCAGTATTTT; CDR3 protein: CASSFGLGDTQYF; clone size: .; V gene: TRBV7-2; J gene: TRBJ2-3; D gene: .
CDR3 DNA: TGCGCCAGCAGTCTCGGCGGGAGTTCAGATACGCAGTATTTT; CDR3 protein: CASSLGGSSDTQYF; clone size: once; V gene: TRBV5-1; J gene: TRBJ2-3; D gene: TRBD2
CDR3 DNA: TGTGCCAGTAGTCCAGGGGGCAGAGGTGGCTACACCTTC; CDR3 protein: CASSPGGRGGYTF; clone size: once; V gene: TRBV19; J gene: TRBJ1-2; D gene: TRBD1
CDR3 DNA: TGTGCCAGCAGCCCTCGGACTAGATCCTCCTACGAGCAGTACTTC; CDR3 protein: CASSPRTRSSYEQYF; clone size: .; V gene: TRBV11-2; J gene: TRBJ2-7; D gene: TRBD2
CDR3 DNA: TGTGCCATCAGTCCGGGACAGGAGGATCCCCAGCATTTT; CDR3 protein: CAISPGQEDPQHF; clone size: .; V gene: TRBV10-3; J gene: TRBJ1-5; D gene: TRBD1
CDR3 DNA: TGTGCCAGCAGACGGGTCGGGGAGAACATTCAGTACTTC; CDR3 protein: CASRRVGENIQYF; clone size: .; V gene: TRBV11-2; J gene: TRBJ2-4; D gene: .
CDR3 DNA: TGTGCCAGCGCAAGTTCGGGGAACACTGAAGCTTTCTTT; CDR3 protein: CASASSGNTEAFF; clone size: .; V gene: TRBV6-1; J gene: TRBJ1-1; D gene: .
CDR3 DNA: TGTGCCAGCAGTTTACCAGGGACAGGGCACACCGGGGAGCTGTTTTTT; CDR3 protein: CASSLPGTGHTGELFF; clone size: .; V gene: TRBV28; J gene: TRBJ2-2; D gene: TRBD1
CDR3 DNA: TGCAGCGTTGTGGGCAGGTGGGCTGAAGCTTTCTTT; CDR3 protein: CSVVGRWAEAFF; clone size: few; V gene: TRBV29-1; J gene: TRBJ1-1; D gene: .
CDR3 DNA: TGTGCCTCGGGTTCTGGGGCCAACGTCCTGACTTTC; CDR3 protein: CASGSGANVLTF; clone size: .; V gene: TRBV6-6; J gene: TRBJ2-6; D gene: .
CDR3 DNA: TGTGCCAGCAGCTTATCCCCAACTGAGATCTATGGCTACACCTTC; CDR3 protein: CASSLSPTEIYGYTF; clone size: .; V gene: TRBV5-5; J gene: TRBJ1-2; D gene: .